Given below is one T cell receptor (beta chain) in context. The table came from immunoSEQ multiplex PCR; TCRdb's copy has only in-frame clones and leaves some out. Of 390,000 or so clones in the sample, around 83% were seen once. The CDR3 is 15 residues long. Germline V gene data show CDR1 as KGHSH and CDR2 as LQKENI. Trimming took 0 bases from V and 4 from J; bases not matched to a gene: 2. This record comes from a study of blood T cell repertoires in COVID-19. Across the whole study: Acute and convalescent COVID-19 samples came from the United States, Italy and Spain.

Recovered participants had two consecutive negative NP/OP PCR tests, healthcare professional clearance, or symptom resolution. The origin of this receptor is a woman in her forties or fifties who had recovered from COVID-19. The J gene is TRBJ1-4, the V gene TRBV18; 7 nucleotides agree with TRBD1. Material: PBMCs or T cells enriched from blood (not recorded which). The CDR3 loop reads CASSPPGQNNEKLFF. The DNA of the CDR3 is TGTGCCAGCTCACCACCGGGACAGAATAATGAAAAACTGTTTTTT. The complete variable domain, with remaining parts taken from reference TRBV18 and TRBJ1-4, reads NAGVMQNPRHLVRRRGQEARLRCSPMKGHSHVYWYRQLPEEGLKFMVYLQKENIIDESGMPKERFSAEFPKEGPSILRIQQVVRGDSAAYFCASSPPGQNNEKLFFGSGTQLSVL.